This T cell receptor (beta chain) was recovered during a study of OX40 agonist ivuxolimab in advanced cancers. The sample holds a few counts of this clone. This table comes from immunoSEQ multiplex PCR, and its TCRdb copy is limited to in-frame clones, with some not included. The sample lists roughly 9,800 clones, 63% occurring once. Trimming left V 2 bases short and J 0 bases short, with 14 bases between. The germline V gene has CDR1 MDHEN and CDR2 SYDVKM. The CDR3 covers 17 residues. The receptor's source is an adult with an advanced solid tumor such as melanoma, head and neck, liver or kidney cancer. The material sequenced was CD4+ or CD8+ T cells sorted from blood, taken in a trial of the OX40 agonist ivuxolimab. The chain uses TRBV28 and TRBJ2-1; possibly TRBD1 or TRBD2 for D (6 bases each). DNA for the CDR3: TGTGCCAGCAGTTTAGGGGGGCGCGGGATCTCCTACAATGAGCAGTTCTTC. Translated: CASSLGGRGISYNEQFF.